A single sample gave rise to the 20 T cell receptor beta chains below, sequenced in a study of CD8+ T cells in alopecia areata. RNA extraction was followed by reverse transcription into cDNA, which acted as the sequencing template. The data were produced by immunoSEQ multiplex PCR, yet TCRdb's version contains in-frame clones alone and is incomplete. The table includes about 64,000 clones, roughly 46% detected once. The sample's treatment: oral pan-JAK inhibitor, 5-10 mg twice daily. Sequencing was performed on CD8+ T cells sorted from blood, taken at approximately week 36, from a patient treated with tofacitinib. Receptors were obtained from a human donor with alopecia areata.

The chain joins TRBV30 to TRBJ2-7; TRBD1 might be the D (5 bases). The CDR3 covers 14 residues. Germline V gene lookup returns CDR1 GTSNPN and CDR2 SVGIG (reference sequence). Trimming removed 7 bases from V and 1 base from J, with 17 bases in between. This chain's CDR3 is CASEWQGGSYEQYF. In DNA form, the CDR3 reads TGTGCCTCCGAGTGGCAGGGCGGATCCTACGAGCAGTACTTC.

This rearrangement joins TRBV29-1 to TRBJ2-7; TRBD2 agrees at 11 bases. The trim removed 5 bases at V and 6 bases at J, leaving 9 bases unmatched. Germline V lookup: CDR1 SQVTM, CDR2 ANQGSEA. The CDR3 totals 14 residues. This chain's CDR3 is CSVTSGSSLGEQYF. CDR3 bases: TGCAGCGTTACTAGCGGGAGTTCACTGGGCGAGCAGTACTTC.

This clone came up a few times. The CDR3 region is CSVEAIDGSSYEQYF. The CDR3 DNA reads as TGCAGCGTTGAAGCGATCGACGGCAGCTCCTACGAGCAGTACTTC. This chain connects TRBV29-1 to TRBJ2-7; D not resolved. The germline gives CDR1 SQVTM, CDR2 ANQGSEA. This CDR3 has 15 amino acids. The ends were cut back, 1 base at V and 0 bases at J, with 13 bases in the middle.

As regards this clone: One junction end does not reproduce the germline sequence, and a read error may be involved. The rearrangement joins TRBV5-1 to TRBJ2-7; 9 bases are shared with TRBD2. CDR3 length: 14 residues. CDR1 SGHRS and CDR2 YFSETQ come from the germline V gene. The CDR3 is CASSLGSGSYEQYF. For the CDR3, the DNA is TGCGCCAGCAGTTTGGGTAGCGGGAGTTACGAGCAGTACTTC.

This clone was detected many times. The CDR3 reads CASSWTGYSGANVLTF. The CDR3 bases are TGTGCCAGCAGTTGGACCGGGTACTCCGGGGCCAACGTCCTGACTTTC. The chain carries TRBV27 and TRBJ2-6; no reliable D call. The CDR3 runs to 16 residues. Germline lookup yields CDR1 MNHEY and CDR2 SMNVEV (reference sequence). V was shortened by 4 bases and J by 4 bases, with 14 bases between the two germline ends.

The rearrangement joins TRBV4-1 to TRBJ2-7; 7 bases are a match to TRBD2. The V gene's germline CDR1 is MGHRA and CDR2 YSYEKL. V gave up 2 bases and J gave up 0 bases; unmatched junction bases: 1. This CDR3 has 14 residues. DNA of the CDR3: TGCGCCAGCAGCCAAAGGGACTACTCCTACGAGCAGTACTTC. Encoded protein: CASSQRDYSYEQYF.

This clone was counted only a few times. The gene calls are TRBV25-1 and TRBJ2-7; D gene ambiguous. CDR1 is MGHDK and CDR2 is SYGVNS in the germline V gene. CDR3 length: 12 amino acids. V lost 6 bases and J lost 2, with 8 bases in between. The DNA for the CDR3 is TGTGCCAGCAGGGAGCACACCTACGAGCAGTACTTC. It is translated as CASREHTYEQYF.

This clone was counted between two and nine times. The V and J genes are TRBV6-1 and TRBJ1-2; D gene unclear. The CDR3 contains 13 residues. V was trimmed by 6 bases and J by 0 bases, leaving 8 bases between them. Germline lookup yields CDR1 MNHNS and CDR2 SASEGT. The CDR3 DNA sequence: TGTGCCAGCAGCGTCGAAGCTAACTATGGCTACACCTTC. Translating gives CASSVEANYGYTF.

V gene TRBV19 combines with J gene TRBJ2-1; 8 nucleotides agree with TRBD2. CDR1 is LNHDA and CDR2 is SQIVND in the germline V gene (reference sequence). This CDR3 region has 14 residues. Trimming removed 8 bases from V and 0 bases from J; junction bases left unmatched: 3. In nucleotides, the CDR3 is TGTGCCAGTTTAGCGGGAAGCTCCTACAATGAGCAGTTCTTC. It yields the protein CASLAGSSYNEQFF.

The V call is TRBV29-1, the J call TRBJ1-2; D gene unclear. Trimming left V 4 bases short and J 6 bases short, with 6 bases between. Per the germline V gene, CDR1 is SQVTM and CDR2 is ANQGSEA. The CDR3 is made up of 10 amino acids. CDR3 in amino acids: CSVGGDGYTF. The CDR3 DNA sequence: TGCAGCGTTGGTGGCGATGGCTACACCTTC.

V is TRBV7-9 and J is TRBJ1-5, with no clear D. There are 13 residues in the CDR3. The germline gives CDR1 SEHNR, CDR2 FQNEAQ (reference sequence). V lost 5 bases, J lost 5 bases, and 10 bases lay in between. The CDR3: CASSRSGDQPQHF. The CDR3 coding sequence is TGTGCCAGCAGCCGGTCGGGTGATCAGCCCCAGCATTTT.

This clone was detected once. The rearrangement links TRBV5-5 to TRBJ2-2; D is ambiguous. The CDR3 length is 16 residues. CDR1 is SGHKS and CDR2 is YYEKEE in the germline V gene (reference sequence). Trimming cost V 6 bases and J 10 bases, with 25 bases left between them. DNA of the CDR3: TGTGCCAGCACCCTCCGGCAGTTTGGGGAATTCGCGGAGCTGTTTTTT. Its protein is CASTLRQFGEFAELFF.

In its sample, this clone was seen a few times. The chain joins TRBV27 to TRBJ1-5; unclear D gene. V was clipped by 4 bases and J by 1 base, with 8 bases between them. The germline gives CDR1 MNHEY, CDR2 SMNVEV (reference sequence). This CDR3 has 14 residues. In nucleotides, the CDR3 is TGTGCCAGCAGTTCTGGTCGGAGCAATCAGCCCCAGCATTTT. Residues: CASSSGRSNQPQHF.

This chain joins TRBV30 and TRBJ2-7; 9 positions agree with TRBD2. The V gene's germline CDR1 is GTSNPN and CDR2 SVGIG (reference sequence). The CDR3 has 15 residues. Losses at the gene ends were 0 bases for V and 4 bases for J; bases not matched to a gene: 7. DNA for the CDR3: TGTGCCTGGAGTGTAAAGCGGGAGGCCTCATACGAGCAGTACTTC. It encodes CAWSVKREASYEQYF.

The rearrangement links TRBV5-8 to TRBJ2-2; D unclear. V lost 1 base, J lost 6 bases, and 7 bases lay in between. The CDR3 is 13 residues long. Germline V gene lookup returns CDR1 SGHTS and CDR2 YDEGEE. CDR3 nucleotide sequence: TGTGCCAGCAGCTTGAGCTGGGCCGGGGAGCTGTTTTTT. Amino acids: CASSLSWAGELFF.

Worth noting for this clone: At the DNA level, this CDR3 is encoded by other sequences in the same sample as well. The chain employs TRBV20-1 and TRBJ2-1; no clear D gene. The V gene's germline CDR1 is DFQATT and CDR2 SNEGSKA (reference sequence). The CDR3 is 11 residues long. Trimming shortened V by 6 bases and J by 4 bases, and 7 bases separated the two germline ends. The CDR3 bases are TGCAGTGCCCCACTTTACAATGAGCAGTTCTTC. This translates into CSAPLYNEQFF.

This clone was seen a few times. This sequence joins TRBV29-1 and TRBJ2-7; D is possibly TRBD1 (5 bases). Trimming cost V 3 bases and J 2 bases, with 20 bases left between them. From germline, CDR1 is SQVTM and CDR2 ANQGSEA. CDR3 length: 16 amino acids. This CDR3 is CSVETEDTRNPYEQYF. As DNA, the CDR3 is TGCAGCGTTGAGACCGAGGACACCCGGAATCCCTACGAGCAGTACTTC.

The V and J genes are TRBV2 and TRBJ2-3, with TRBD2 matching 13 bases. The CDR3 contains 14 residues. CDR1 and CDR2 (germline): SNHLY, FYNNEI. The ends lost 11 bases at V and 4 bases at J; junction bases unmatched: 6. The CDR3 DNA follows: TGTGCCCACGTGGGACTAGCGGGATCAGATACGCAGTATTTT. It translates to CAHVGLAGSDTQYF.

This clone appeared a single time. The chain links TRBV9 to TRBJ2-5, with D perhaps TRBD2 (5 bases). Germline CDR1 is SGDLS and CDR2 is YYNGEE. CDR3 length: 15 residues. The V end was cut by 2 bases, the J end by 6 bases, with 17 bases between. CDR3 bases: TGTGCCAGCAGCGTCTCGGCAGGAGGAATGAAGACCCAGTACTTC. Encoded protein: CASSVSAGGMKTQYF.

The chain combines TRBV23-1 with TRBJ1-2, with 9 bases identical to TRBD1. TRBV23-1 is an open reading frame whose function is uncertain. The V gene end was trimmed by 8 bases and the J gene end by 2 bases; junction bases not matched to a gene: 12. The CDR3 extends over 16 amino acids. This CDR3 reads CASGNRDRVANYGYTF. CDR3 DNA: TGCGCCAGCGGGAACCGGGACAGGGTTGCCAACTATGGCTACACCTTC.